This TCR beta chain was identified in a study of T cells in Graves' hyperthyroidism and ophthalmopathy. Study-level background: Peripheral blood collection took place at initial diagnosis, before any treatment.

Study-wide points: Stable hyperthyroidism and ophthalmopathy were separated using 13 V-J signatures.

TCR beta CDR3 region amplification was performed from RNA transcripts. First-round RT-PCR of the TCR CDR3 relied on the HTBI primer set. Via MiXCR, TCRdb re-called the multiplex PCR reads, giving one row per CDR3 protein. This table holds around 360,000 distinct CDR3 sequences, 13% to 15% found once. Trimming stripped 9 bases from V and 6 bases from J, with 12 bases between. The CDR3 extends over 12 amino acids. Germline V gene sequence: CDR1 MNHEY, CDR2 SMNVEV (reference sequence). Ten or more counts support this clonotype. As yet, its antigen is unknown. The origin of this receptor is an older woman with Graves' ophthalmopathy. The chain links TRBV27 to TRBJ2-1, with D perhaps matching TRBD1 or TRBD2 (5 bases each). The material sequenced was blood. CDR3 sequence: CASGTGPNEQFF. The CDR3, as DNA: TGTGCCAGTGGGACCGGCCCCAATGAGCAGTTCTTC.